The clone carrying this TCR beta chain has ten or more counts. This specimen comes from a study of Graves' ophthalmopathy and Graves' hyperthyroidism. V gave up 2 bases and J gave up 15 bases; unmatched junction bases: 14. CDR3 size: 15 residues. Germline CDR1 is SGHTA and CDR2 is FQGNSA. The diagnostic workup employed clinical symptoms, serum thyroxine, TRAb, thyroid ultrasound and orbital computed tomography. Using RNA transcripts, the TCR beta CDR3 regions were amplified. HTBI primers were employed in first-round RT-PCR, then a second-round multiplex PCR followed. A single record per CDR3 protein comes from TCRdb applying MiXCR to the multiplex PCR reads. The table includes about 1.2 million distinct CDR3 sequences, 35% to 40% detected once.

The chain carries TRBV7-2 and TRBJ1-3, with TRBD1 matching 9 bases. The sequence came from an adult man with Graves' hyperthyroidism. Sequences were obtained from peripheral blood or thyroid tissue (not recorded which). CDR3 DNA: TGTGCCAGCAGCTTACCAGGCGGGACAGGGCCGCGGCAATATTTT. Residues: CASSLPGGTGPRQYF.